The entry below describes one T cell receptor (beta chain). The sample comes from a study of long-term antiretroviral therapy in people with HIV. Sequencing relied on immunoSEQ assay v3.0, run at survey level. The assay was immunoSEQ multiplex PCR, and TCRdb's table has in-frame clones only and misses some. The sample gives 20,000 to 25,000 clones, around 81% of which show up once; around 10% is in the top ten. This clonotype originated in a middle-aged man with HIV. This specimen consisted of unsorted PBMCs, obtained 0.1 years before starting antiretroviral therapy.

The chain's CDR3 is CSATRAANTEAFF. CDR3 sequence (DNA): TGCAGCGCCACGAGGGCAGCGAACACTGAAGCTTTCTTT. This chain uses TRBV29-1 with TRBJ1-1; no definite D call. In germline, CDR1 is SQVTM, CDR2 ANQGSEA. V was clipped by 7 bases and J by 1 base, with 13 bases between them. This CDR3 comprises 13 residues.